This T cell receptor beta chain was recorded in a study of Ad26.COV2.S vaccination and SARS-CoV-2 variants. Treatment meaning: over 15 received Ad26.COV2.S at low or high dose, single or two shots; 5 received placebo; per-sample allocation not given. All samples were drawn on day 63, counting from the first vaccine or placebo injection. TCRdb keeps only in-frame clones here, not all; method: immunoSEQ multiplex PCR. Among fewer than 500,000 clones listed, about nine tenths were seen once. CDR1 and CDR2 from the germline V gene are MNHNY and SVGAGI (reference sequence). The CDR3 covers 18 residues. The V gene lost 5 bases and the J gene lost 0 bases, with 19 bases spanning the gap.

This material consisted of peripheral blood, taken in a trial of Ad26.COV2.S vaccine versus placebo. The gene calls are TRBV6-6 and TRBJ2-2; tentatively, D is TRBD1 (6 bases). The TCR comes from a person between 18 and 60 years old who received the Ad26.COV2.S COVID-19 vaccine or a placebo. CDR3 coding DNA: TGTGCCAGCAGTCACGGGACCTTACAGGGAACGAACACCGGGGAGCTGTTTTTT. It translates to CASSHGTLQGTNTGELFF.